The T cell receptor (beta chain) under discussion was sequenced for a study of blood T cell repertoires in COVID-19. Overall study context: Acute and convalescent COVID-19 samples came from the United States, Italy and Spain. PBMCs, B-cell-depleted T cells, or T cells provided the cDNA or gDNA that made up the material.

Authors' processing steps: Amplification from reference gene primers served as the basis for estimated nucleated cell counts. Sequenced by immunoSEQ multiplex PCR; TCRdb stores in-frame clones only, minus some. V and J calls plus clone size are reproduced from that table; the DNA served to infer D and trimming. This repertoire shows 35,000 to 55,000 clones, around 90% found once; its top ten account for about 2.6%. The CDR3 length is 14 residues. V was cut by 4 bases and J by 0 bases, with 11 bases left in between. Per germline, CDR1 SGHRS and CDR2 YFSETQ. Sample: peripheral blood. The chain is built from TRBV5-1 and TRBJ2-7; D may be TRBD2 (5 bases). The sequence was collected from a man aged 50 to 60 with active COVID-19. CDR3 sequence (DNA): TGCGCCAGCAGCCGGGAAGGAGGCTCCTACGAGCAGTACTTC. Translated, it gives CASSREGGSYEQYF.